This TCR beta chain appears in the sequencing data of a study of glioma-infiltrating T cells. Notes on the study in general: Tissue-blood divergence was below expectation in non-neoplastic patients, above in gliomas.

With respect to this clonotype: Its antigen is currently unknown. One end of the junction fails to match germline, which may point to a read error.

The CDR3 is 13 amino acids. Using RNA template, CDR3s of TCR alpha and beta were amplified with iRepertoire arm-PCR. TCRdb re-called the multiplex PCR reads with MiXCR, one entry per CDR3 protein. The table shows under 200,000 distinct CDR3 sequences, with around 40% occurring only once. The clonotype originates from a human donor with low-grade glioma or glioblastoma, undergoing nonglioma brain surgery, or in good health (not recorded which). This chain connects TRBV12-3 or TRBV12-4 to TRBJ1-1; possibly TRBD1 for D (5 bases). Sample: glioma tissue, nonneoplastic brain tissue, or PBMCs (not recorded which). CDR3 nucleotides: TGTGCCAGCAGCTCAGACAGCCGCACTCAAGCTTTCTTT. Translation gives CASSSDSRTQAFF.